Listed below are T cell receptor beta chains from one sample, sequenced in a study of identical twins. One entry per CDR3 protein, called by TCRdb with MiXCR from the 5' RACE reads. Among roughly 1,500,000 distinct CDR3 sequences, less than 40% were seen once, and the ten largest hold 0.27%. Sequences were obtained from cord blood. The receptors here all came from a newborn girl in good health. The CDR3 runs from the conserved cysteine through the conserved F or W. A D gene is named only where the DNA matches it firmly. Rows may omit the clone size; those that give it use once, few, many or a size class.

CDR3 DNA: TGTGCCAGCAGTGGTTGGTCAGGGAAGTCCTATGGCTACACCTTC
CDR3 protein: CASSGWSGKSYGYTF
J gene: TRBJ1-2
D gene: NA
clone size: NA
V gene: TRBV27

CDR3 DNA: TGTGCCAGCAGTTTAGGGCGCGGGACAGACAATCAGCCCCAGCATTTT
CDR3 protein: CASSLGRGTDNQPQHF
J gene: TRBJ1-5
D gene: TRBD1
clone size: few
V gene: TRBV12-3/TRBV12-4

CDR3 DNA: TGTGCCATCAGTGAGCGACAGGGCATGAACACTGAAGCTTTCTTT
CDR3 protein: CAISERQGMNTEAFF
J gene: TRBJ1-1
D gene: TRBD1
clone size: NA
V gene: TRBV10-3

CDR3 DNA: TGTGCCAGCAGTTACCGGGACTCTCCTAACACAGATACGCAGTATTTT
CDR3 protein: CASSYRDSPNTDTQYF
J gene: TRBJ2-3
D gene: NA
clone size: NA
V gene: TRBV6-7

CDR3 DNA: TGTGCCAGCAGCTCCTATCAGGGTCCAAATGAAAAACTGTTTTTT
CDR3 protein: CASSSYQGPNEKLFF
J gene: TRBJ1-4
D gene: NA
clone size: NA
V gene: TRBV7-6

CDR3 DNA: TGTGCTAGTGGCCCCTCCGCCGGGACCCAGAACACTGAAGCTTTCTTT
CDR3 protein: CASGPSAGTQNTEAFF
J gene: TRBJ1-1
D gene: NA
clone size: few
V gene: TRBV12-5

CDR3 DNA: TGCGCCAGCAGCTTGGGACGTGGGGGTACGAATGAAAAACTGTTTTTT
CDR3 protein: CASSLGRGGTNEKLFF
J gene: TRBJ1-4
D gene: NA
clone size: NA
V gene: TRBV5-1

CDR3 DNA: TGCAGTGCTAGAGGCCGAAGCCCAGATACGCAGTATTTT
CDR3 protein: CSARGRSPDTQYF
J gene: TRBJ2-3
D gene: NA
clone size: few
V gene: TRBV20-1

CDR3 DNA: TGTGCCAGCAGTCCCCAGAGCCCCCCGCGCAATGAGCAGTTCTTC
CDR3 protein: CASSPQSPPRNEQFF
J gene: TRBJ2-1
D gene: NA
clone size: NA
V gene: TRBV28

CDR3 DNA: TGCAGTGCTAGGGGGAGGGAGCCCTACAATGAGCAGTTCTTC
CDR3 protein: CSARGREPYNEQFF
J gene: TRBJ2-1
D gene: TRBD2
clone size: NA
V gene: TRBV20-1

CDR3 DNA: TGCGCCAGCAGTTTACAGGGGAGGGGAAATGAAAAACTGTTTTTT
CDR3 protein: CASSLQGRGNEKLFF
J gene: TRBJ1-4
D gene: TRBD1
clone size: NA
V gene: TRBV5-1

CDR3 DNA: TGCAGTGCTCCGGGACTAGCGGGAGGTGGCTACGAGCAGTACTTC
CDR3 protein: CSAPGLAGGGYEQYF
J gene: TRBJ2-7
D gene: TRBD2
clone size: few
V gene: TRBV20-1

CDR3 DNA: TGCAGTGCTGACAGGGGGGGCAATCAGCCCCAGCATTTT
CDR3 protein: CSADRGGNQPQHF
J gene: TRBJ1-5
D gene: TRBD1
clone size: NA
V gene: TRBV20-1

CDR3 DNA: TGTGCCAGCAACTCATGGCGGGGGCAGGGTTCACCCCTCCACTTT
CDR3 protein: CASNSWRGQGSPLHF
J gene: TRBJ1-6
D gene: NA
clone size: few
V gene: TRBV12-3/TRBV12-4

CDR3 DNA: TGTACCAGCAGTTTAGGCCAGGCCTACGAGCAGTACTTC
CDR3 protein: CTSSLGQAYEQYF
J gene: TRBJ2-7
D gene: NA
clone size: NA
V gene: TRBV27

CDR3 DNA: TGTGCCAGCAGCTTTTCGGGACAGTCGAGGGTCAATGAGCAGTTCTTC
CDR3 protein: CASSFSGQSRVNEQFF
J gene: TRBJ2-1
D gene: TRBD1
clone size: NA
V gene: TRBV7-9

CDR3 DNA: TGTGCCAGCGACCAGGGTACTATCTACGAGCAGTACTTC
CDR3 protein: CASDQGTIYEQYF
J gene: TRBJ2-7
D gene: NA
clone size: NA
V gene: TRBV6-2/TRBV6-3

CDR3 DNA: TGTGCCACCAGCGTACCCGGGACTAGCGGGGCCTACGAGCAGTACTTC
CDR3 protein: CATSVPGTSGAYEQYF
J gene: TRBJ2-7
D gene: TRBD2
clone size: NA
V gene: TRBV15

CDR3 DNA: TGTGCCAGCAGCTTAGTTCGGGGGGGCCTAGGGGATACGCAGTATTTT
CDR3 protein: CASSLVRGGLGDTQYF
J gene: TRBJ2-3
D gene: TRBD2
clone size: NA
V gene: TRBV7-8

CDR3 DNA: TGTGCCAGCAGCTTTGGCGGGAGCTCCATCGAGCAGTACTTC
CDR3 protein: CASSFGGSSIEQYF
J gene: TRBJ2-7
D gene: TRBD2
clone size: few
V gene: TRBV11-2

CDR3 DNA: TGCAGTGCTAGTCCCGCTACCTACGAGCAGTTCTTC
CDR3 protein: CSASPATYEQFF
J gene: TRBJ2-1
D gene: NA
clone size: NA
V gene: TRBV20-1

CDR3 DNA: TGCGCCAGCAGCCTCCACTCGGGACAGGGGATATACGAGCAGTACTTC
CDR3 protein: CASSLHSGQGIYEQYF
J gene: TRBJ2-7
D gene: TRBD1
clone size: NA
V gene: TRBV5-1

CDR3 DNA: TGTGCCAGCAGTGTACTACATCCTAGCACAGATACGCAGTATTTT
CDR3 protein: CASSVLHPSTDTQYF
J gene: TRBJ2-3
D gene: NA
clone size: few
V gene: TRBV2

CDR3 DNA: TGCAGTGCTAGAGAAGGAACGGGACAATATAATTCACCCCTCCACTTT
CDR3 protein: CSAREGTGQYNSPLHF
J gene: TRBJ1-6
D gene: NA
clone size: NA
V gene: TRBV20-1

CDR3 DNA: TGTGCCAGCAGCTTAACTAGCGGGAGATCAGATACGCAGTGTTTT
CDR3 protein: CASSLTSGRSDTQCF
J gene: TRBJ2-3
D gene: TRBD2
clone size: NA
V gene: TRBV7-9

CDR3 DNA: TGCAGTGCTAGCAGCCAGTCGGGGCAGTTCTTC
CDR3 protein: CSASSQSGQFF
J gene: TRBJ2-1
D gene: NA
clone size: NA
V gene: TRBV20-1

CDR3 DNA: TGTGCCAGCAGTGCCCCGGGAGGGATTAGCTCCTACGAGCAGTACTTC
CDR3 protein: CASSAPGGISSYEQYF
J gene: TRBJ2-7
D gene: TRBD2
clone size: NA
V gene: TRBV6-1

CDR3 DNA: TGCGCCAGCAGCTACGTCTTCACAGATACGCAGTATTTT
CDR3 protein: CASSYVFTDTQYF
J gene: TRBJ2-3
D gene: NA
clone size: NA
V gene: TRBV5-1

CDR3 DNA: TGTGCCGGCAGAACCGACAGGGTCCGCGATGAGCAGTTCTTC
CDR3 protein: CAGRTDRVRDEQFF
J gene: TRBJ2-1
D gene: TRBD1
clone size: NA
V gene: TRBV28